A selection of T cell receptor beta chains follows, all from one sample in a study of metastatic and nonmetastatic thyroid tumors. TCRdb reanalyzed the PCR reads with MiXCR. The sample lists approximately 70,000 clones; around 19% were seen once. Input material: blood. The receptors stem from a female donor with papillary thyroid cancer or a benign thyroid nodule (not recorded which). Some clones in this sample may be carry-over from other donors' samples. The CDR3 runs from the conserved cysteine through the conserved F or W. Fields, in order: J gene, clone size, V gene, D gene, CDR3 length, CDR3 DNA, CDR3 protein. D genes are given only for firm matches. Size tells how often a clone was seen (once, few, many) or the class of an expanded clone, and some rows leave it out.

j_gene: TRBJ2-3; abundance: many; v_gene: TRBV7-4; d_gene: .; len: 14; CDR3nt: TGTGCCAGCAGCTTTCGGTGGCTTGGAGATACGCAGTATTTT; CDR3aa: CASSFRWLGDTQYF
j_gene: TRBJ1-1; abundance: many; v_gene: TRBV28; d_gene: TRBD1; len: 16; CDR3nt: TGTGCCAGCAGTTTAGAGGGACAGGGGTGGGACACTGAAGCTTTCTTT; CDR3aa: CASSLEGQGWDTEAFF
j_gene: TRBJ2-3; abundance: many; v_gene: TRBV25-1; d_gene: TRBD1; len: 15; CDR3nt: TGTGCCAGCAGTGGGTCGACAGGGGCTGGTTATACGCAGTATTTT; CDR3aa: CASSGSTGAGYTQYF
j_gene: TRBJ1-1; abundance: few; v_gene: TRBV28; d_gene: .; len: 13; CDR3nt: TGTGCCAGCAGTTCAAGGGTGGACACTGAAGCTTTCTTT; CDR3aa: CASSSRVDTEAFF
j_gene: TRBJ1-2; abundance: .; v_gene: TRBV4-2; d_gene: .; len: 15; CDR3nt: TGTGCCAGCAGCCAAGAGACAAACTTGAACTATGGCTACACCTTC; CDR3aa: CASSQETNLNYGYTF
j_gene: TRBJ1-2; abundance: many; v_gene: TRBV11-3; d_gene: .; len: 13; CDR3nt: TGTGCCAGCAGCTTCGGTGCATTCTTTGGCTACACCTTC; CDR3aa: CASSFGAFFGYTF
j_gene: TRBJ2-7; abundance: .; v_gene: TRBV6-2/TRBV6-3; d_gene: .; len: 12; CDR3nt: TGTGCCAGCAGTCACCCCCCTGACGAGCAGTACTTC; CDR3aa: CASSHPPDEQYF
j_gene: TRBJ2-7; abundance: many; v_gene: TRBV4-1; d_gene: .; len: 14; CDR3nt: TGCGCCAGCAGCCGTGGGACTCCCGGGTCCGAGCAGTACTTC; CDR3aa: CASSRGTPGSEQYF
j_gene: TRBJ2-7; abundance: .; v_gene: TRBV19; d_gene: .; len: 14; CDR3nt: TGTGCCAGTAGTACAGGGGCAAGCTCCTACGAGCATTACTTC; CDR3aa: CASSTGASSYEHYF
j_gene: TRBJ2-1; abundance: many; v_gene: TRBV27; d_gene: .; len: 18; CDR3nt: TGTGCCAGCAGTTTGTGGGGTTATGGGTTACTAAACAACAATGAGCAGTTCTTC; CDR3aa: CASSLWGYGLLNNNEQFF
j_gene: TRBJ2-7; abundance: many; v_gene: TRBV13; d_gene: .; len: 14; CDR3nt: TGTGCCAGCAGTGGATGGGGGGTAGCCTACGAGCAGTACTTC; CDR3aa: CASSGWGVAYEQYF
j_gene: TRBJ2-7; abundance: .; v_gene: TRBV19; d_gene: TRBD1; len: 15; CDR3nt: TGTGCCAGTAGTTACGGACAGGGTGGATCCTACGAGCAGTACTTC; CDR3aa: CASSYGQGGSYEQYF
j_gene: TRBJ2-1; abundance: many; v_gene: TRBV6-1; d_gene: .; len: 11; CDR3nt: TGTGCCAGCAGTGAACTAAATGAGCAGTTCTTC; CDR3aa: CASSELNEQFF
j_gene: TRBJ2-7; abundance: once; v_gene: TRBV30; d_gene: .; len: 14; CDR3nt: TGTGCCTGGAGTGCTGTCCCTAGCTCCTACGAGCAGTACTTC; CDR3aa: CAWSAVPSSYEQYF
j_gene: TRBJ2-3; abundance: many; v_gene: TRBV27; d_gene: .; len: 12; CDR3nt: TGTGCCAGCAGCTACCGGGGAGATACGCAGTATTTT; CDR3aa: CASSYRGDTQYF
j_gene: TRBJ2-7; abundance: many; v_gene: TRBV20-1; d_gene: TRBD2; len: 19; CDR3nt: TGCAGTGCTAGAGATGATACGGCTAGCGGGATAAGTATACAGTACGAGCAGTACTTC; CDR3aa: CSARDDTASGISIQYEQYF
j_gene: TRBJ2-7; abundance: many; v_gene: TRBV25-1; d_gene: TRBD1; len: 11; CDR3nt: TGTGCCAGCACGACAGGGGATGAGCAGTACTTC; CDR3aa: CASTTGDEQYF
j_gene: TRBJ2-3; abundance: .; v_gene: TRBV20-1; d_gene: .; len: 15; CDR3nt: TGCAGTGCTAGAGTTGGAGCGGGCCGAATGGATACGCAGTATTTT; CDR3aa: CSARVGAGRMDTQYF
j_gene: TRBJ2-2; abundance: many; v_gene: TRBV9; d_gene: TRBD2; len: 15; CDR3nt: TGTGCCAGCAGCGTAATAGCGGGATGGACCGGGGAGCTGTTTTTT; CDR3aa: CASSVIAGWTGELFF
j_gene: TRBJ1-5; abundance: many; v_gene: TRBV18; d_gene: TRBD1; len: 17; CDR3nt: TGTGCCAGCTCACCGTACGGGACAGGGGTTAGCAATCAGCCCCAGCATTTT; CDR3aa: CASSPYGTGVSNQPQHF
j_gene: TRBJ2-7; abundance: .; v_gene: TRBV6-2/TRBV6-3; d_gene: TRBD2; len: 17; CDR3nt: TGTGCCAGCAGTTACGCGTCAGGGACTATATCTACCTACGAGCAGTACTTC; CDR3aa: CASSYASGTISTYEQYF
j_gene: TRBJ2-3; abundance: few; v_gene: TRBV6-1; d_gene: .; len: 13; CDR3nt: TGTGCCTCCATACAAGGGGATTATGATACGCAGTATTTT; CDR3aa: CASIQGDYDTQYF
j_gene: TRBJ2-1; abundance: many; v_gene: TRBV30; d_gene: TRBD1; len: 13; CDR3nt: TGTGCCTGGAGACACAGGGGTTACAATGAGCAGTTCTTC; CDR3aa: CAWRHRGYNEQFF
j_gene: TRBJ1-2; abundance: many; v_gene: TRBV13; d_gene: .; len: 15; CDR3nt: TGTGCCAGCAGCTTAGGTGGCCACAGCTCCTATGGCTACACCTTC; CDR3aa: CASSLGGHSSYGYTF
j_gene: TRBJ1-5; abundance: many; v_gene: TRBV28; d_gene: TRBD1; len: 14; CDR3nt: TGTGCCAGCAGTTTAGACAGGGGCGATCAGCCCCAGCATTTT; CDR3aa: CASSLDRGDQPQHF
j_gene: TRBJ1-3; abundance: many; v_gene: TRBV27; d_gene: TRBD1; len: 15; CDR3nt: TGTGCCAGCAGTCGGGACAGTCATCCCGTAAACACCATATATTTT; CDR3aa: CASSRDSHPVNTIYF
j_gene: TRBJ2-2; abundance: few; v_gene: TRBV6-1; d_gene: .; len: 17; CDR3nt: TGTGCCAGCAGTGAAGCGGTTATGGGGACGAACACCGGGGAGCTGTTTTTT; CDR3aa: CASSEAVMGTNTGELFF
j_gene: TRBJ2-7; abundance: once; v_gene: TRBV13; d_gene: TRBD2; len: 14; CDR3nt: TGTGCCAGCAGCCCCGGGAGGCTTCCCTACGAGCAGTACTTC; CDR3aa: CASSPGRLPYEQYF
j_gene: TRBJ1-1; abundance: many; v_gene: TRBV4-1; d_gene: .; len: 13; CDR3nt: TGCGCCAGCAGCCCAATTGGAGCCACTGAAGCTTTCTTT; CDR3aa: CASSPIGATEAFF
j_gene: TRBJ1-5; abundance: many; v_gene: TRBV12-3/TRBV12-4; d_gene: .; len: 13; CDR3nt: TGTGCCAGCAGTTTAGCAGACGCTCAGCCCCAGCATTTT; CDR3aa: CASSLADAQPQHF
j_gene: TRBJ2-4; abundance: many; v_gene: TRBV6-5; d_gene: TRBD1; len: 17; CDR3nt: TGTGCCAGCAGTTACTCGATGGCGACAGGGATTCAAAACATTCAGTACTTC; CDR3aa: CASSYSMATGIQNIQYF
j_gene: TRBJ2-5; abundance: many; v_gene: TRBV10-1; d_gene: .; len: 11; CDR3nt: TGCGCCAAGACTGTCGAAGAGACCCAGTACTTC; CDR3aa: CAKTVEETQYF
j_gene: TRBJ2-1; abundance: .; v_gene: TRBV11-2; d_gene: .; len: 18; CDR3nt: TGTGCCAGCAGATTAGGTACCTTTTCATGGGAATGGTACAATGAGCAGTTCTTC; CDR3aa: CASRLGTFSWEWYNEQFF
j_gene: TRBJ1-2; abundance: many; v_gene: TRBV7-9; d_gene: .; len: 14; CDR3nt: TGTGCCAGCAGCATACAGGGAGCTAACTATGGCTACACCTTC; CDR3aa: CASSIQGANYGYTF
j_gene: TRBJ2-6; abundance: many; v_gene: TRBV12-3/TRBV12-4; d_gene: .; len: 14; CDR3nt: TGTGCCAGCAGGGAGGGCTCGGGGGCCAACGTCCTGACTTTC; CDR3aa: CASREGSGANVLTF
j_gene: TRBJ1-1; abundance: many; v_gene: TRBV28; d_gene: .; len: 11; CDR3nt: TGTGCCAGCACCGAGGGACGGCAAGCTTTCTTT; CDR3aa: CASTEGRQAFF
j_gene: TRBJ2-4; abundance: .; v_gene: TRBV11-2; d_gene: .; len: 16; CDR3nt: TGTGCCAGCAGCTCTGACCCAGGGATGCCCAAAAACATTCAGTACTTC; CDR3aa: CASSSDPGMPKNIQYF
j_gene: TRBJ2-7; abundance: many; v_gene: TRBV20-1; d_gene: .; len: 14; CDR3nt: TGCAGTGCTATCCGGGACGTGAGCTCCTACGAGCAGTACTTC; CDR3aa: CSAIRDVSSYEQYF
j_gene: TRBJ1-1; abundance: many; v_gene: TRBV9; d_gene: TRBD1; len: 19; CDR3nt: TGTGCCAGCAGCGTAGCTCGGATCGACAGGGCTCGGGTGAACACTGAAGCTTTCTTT; CDR3aa: CASSVARIDRARVNTEAFF
j_gene: TRBJ2-4; abundance: few; v_gene: TRBV9; d_gene: .; len: 16; CDR3nt: TGTGCCAGCAGCGTAAGTCCAGCCCTAGCCAAAAACATTCAGTACTTC; CDR3aa: CASSVSPALAKNIQYF
j_gene: TRBJ2-5; abundance: many; v_gene: TRBV7-2; d_gene: .; len: 15; CDR3nt: TGTGCCAGCAGCTTGACACCCTCGTACCAAGAGACCCAGTACTTC; CDR3aa: CASSLTPSYQETQYF
j_gene: TRBJ2-1; abundance: .; v_gene: TRBV12-3/TRBV12-4; d_gene: TRBD1; len: 15; CDR3nt: TGTGCCATCAGTCGTCTCGGTACAGGGGTCAATGAGCAGTTCTTC; CDR3aa: CAISRLGTGVNEQFF
j_gene: TRBJ1-1; abundance: many; v_gene: TRBV18; d_gene: .; len: 13; CDR3nt: TGTGCCAGCTCCCTGGGACTTTTCACTGAAGCTTTCTTT; CDR3aa: CASSLGLFTEAFF
j_gene: TRBJ2-1; abundance: many; v_gene: TRBV11-1; d_gene: TRBD1; len: 15; CDR3nt: TGTGCCAGCAGGTTAACCCGGGACAGGTCCAATGAGCAGTTCTTC; CDR3aa: CASRLTRDRSNEQFF
j_gene: TRBJ2-3; abundance: .; v_gene: TRBV29-1; d_gene: TRBD2; len: 15; CDR3nt: TGCAGCGTTGTTCTAGCGGGAGAGTGCCCAGATACGCAGTATTTT; CDR3aa: CSVVLAGECPDTQYF
j_gene: TRBJ2-2; abundance: many; v_gene: TRBV10-1; d_gene: .; len: 13; CDR3nt: TGCGCCAGCAGTCCAAGGTCGGTCGGGGAGCTGTTTTTT; CDR3aa: CASSPRSVGELFF
j_gene: TRBJ1-6; abundance: many; v_gene: TRBV12-3/TRBV12-4; d_gene: .; len: 14; CDR3nt: TGTGCCAGCAGTTTGGGACAATATAATTCACCCCTCCACTTT; CDR3aa: CASSLGQYNSPLHF
j_gene: TRBJ2-7; abundance: few; v_gene: TRBV19; d_gene: TRBD2; len: 15; CDR3nt: TGTGCCAGTAGTAGGGGGACTAGCTTATCCTACGAGCAGTACTTC; CDR3aa: CASSRGTSLSYEQYF
j_gene: TRBJ2-5; abundance: .; v_gene: TRBV20-1; d_gene: TRBD2; len: 12; CDR3nt: TGCAGTGCTGCCGGGACTAGAGAGACCCAGCACTTC; CDR3aa: CSAAGTRETQHF
j_gene: TRBJ2-1; abundance: many; v_gene: TRBV30; d_gene: .; len: 15; CDR3nt: TGTGCCTGGACCTCAGGGACGGGAGAAAACAATGAGCAGTTCTTC; CDR3aa: CAWTSGTGENNEQFF
j_gene: TRBJ1-6; abundance: many; v_gene: TRBV2; d_gene: .; len: 15; CDR3nt: TGTGCCAGCAGTCCTGACCCCGGCGGTAGTTCACCCCTCCACTTT; CDR3aa: CASSPDPGGSSPLHF
j_gene: TRBJ2-2; abundance: many; v_gene: TRBV11-2; d_gene: TRBD2; len: 17; CDR3nt: TGTGCCAGCAGCCGTACTAGCGGGAGGTCGCCCACCGGGGAGCTGTTTTTT; CDR3aa: CASSRTSGRSPTGELFF
j_gene: TRBJ2-1; abundance: many; v_gene: TRBV3-1; d_gene: .; len: 14; CDR3nt: TGTGCCAGCAGCCAAGACGTACGATACAATGAGCAGTTCTTC; CDR3aa: CASSQDVRYNEQFF
j_gene: TRBJ2-2; abundance: many; v_gene: TRBV7-9; d_gene: .; len: 14; CDR3nt: TGTGCCAGCAGCTTAACAACCAAGGCCGGGGAGCTGTTTTTT; CDR3aa: CASSLTTKAGELFF